The text below deals with one TCR beta chain. The sample belongs to a study of T cell responses to AZD1222 COVID-19 vaccine. This table comes from immunoSEQ multiplex PCR, and its TCRdb copy is limited to in-frame clones, with some not included. This table holds about 140,000 clones. The V and J ends lost 3 bases and 8 bases, in that order; junction bases with no gene match: 9. Looked up from germline, CDR1 is GTSNPN and CDR2 is SVGIG (reference sequence). This CDR3 comprises 13 residues. This clonotype was sampled from an adult in good health. The chain joins TRBV30 to TRBJ1-2, with 7 nucleotides matching TRBD1. Sample: peripheral blood. CDR3 loop: CAWSADRDRGYTF. Written as DNA, the CDR3 is TGTGCCTGGAGCGCAGACAGGGATAGGGGCTACACCTTC.